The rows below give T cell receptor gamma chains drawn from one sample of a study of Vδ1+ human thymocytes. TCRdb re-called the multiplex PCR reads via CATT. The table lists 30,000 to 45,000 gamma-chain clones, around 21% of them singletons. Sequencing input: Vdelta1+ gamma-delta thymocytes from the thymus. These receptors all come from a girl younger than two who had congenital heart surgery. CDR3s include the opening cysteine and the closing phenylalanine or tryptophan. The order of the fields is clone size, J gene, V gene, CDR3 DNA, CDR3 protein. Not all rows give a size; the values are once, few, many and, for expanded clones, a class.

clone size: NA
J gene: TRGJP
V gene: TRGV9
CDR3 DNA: TGTGCCTTGTGGGACCCTGCGGAGTTGGGCAAAAAAATCAAGGTATTT
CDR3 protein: CALWDPAELGKKIKVF

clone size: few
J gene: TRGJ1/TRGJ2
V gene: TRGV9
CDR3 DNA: TGTGCCCCCGAAAATTATTATAAGAAACTCTTT
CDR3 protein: CAPENYYKKLF

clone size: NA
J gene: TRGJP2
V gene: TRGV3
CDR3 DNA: TGTGCCACCTGGGACAGATGGATGGGTAGTGATTGGATCAAGACGTTT
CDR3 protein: CATWDRWMGSDWIKTF

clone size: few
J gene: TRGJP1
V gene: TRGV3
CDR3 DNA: TGTGCCACCTGGGACGGATATACCACTGGTTGGTTCAAGATATTT
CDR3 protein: CATWDGYTTGWFKIF

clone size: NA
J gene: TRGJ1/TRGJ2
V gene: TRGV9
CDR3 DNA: TGTGCCTTGTGGGCCCCCGGATTATTTGGGAAGAAACTCTTT
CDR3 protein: CALWAPGLFGKKLF

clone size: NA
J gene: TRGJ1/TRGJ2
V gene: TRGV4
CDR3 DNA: TGTGCCACCTGGGATCGGGGAAGGGGACGTAAGAAACTCTTT
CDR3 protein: CATWDRGRGRKKLF

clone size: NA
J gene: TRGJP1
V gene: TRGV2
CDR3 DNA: TGTGCCACCTGGGACGGGACCACTGGTTGGTTCAAGATATTT
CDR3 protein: CATWDGTTGWFKIF

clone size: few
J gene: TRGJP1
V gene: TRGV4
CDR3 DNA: TGTGCCACCTGGGACACTAATACCACTGGTTGGTTCAAGATATTT
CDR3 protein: CATWDTNTTGWFKIF

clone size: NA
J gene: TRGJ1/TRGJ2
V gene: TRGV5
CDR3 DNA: TGTGCCACCTGGGACGAGACTTATAAGAAACTCTTT
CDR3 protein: CATWDETYKKLF

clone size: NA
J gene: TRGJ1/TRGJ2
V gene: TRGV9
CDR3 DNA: TGTGCCTTGTGGGAGCGCTCTACCAATAAGAAACTCTTT
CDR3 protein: CALWERSTNKKLF

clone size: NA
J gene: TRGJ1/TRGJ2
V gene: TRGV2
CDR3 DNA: TGTGCCACCTGGGACGGGCCGAATTTGAATTATTATAAGAAACTCTTT
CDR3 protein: CATWDGPNLNYYKKLF

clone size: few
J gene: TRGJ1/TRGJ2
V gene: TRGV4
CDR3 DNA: TGTGCCACCTGGGATGGGCTAGACTTTATGTATTATAAGAAACTCTTT
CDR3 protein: CATWDGLDFMYYKKLF

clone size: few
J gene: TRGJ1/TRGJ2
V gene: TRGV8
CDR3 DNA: TGTGCCACCTGGGACCGACATTATAAGAAACTCTTT
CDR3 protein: CATWDRHYKKLF

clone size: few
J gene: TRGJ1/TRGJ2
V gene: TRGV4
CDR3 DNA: TGTGCCACCTGGGATGGCAGAATTGGTTATAAGAAACTCTTT
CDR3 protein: CATWDGRIGYKKLF

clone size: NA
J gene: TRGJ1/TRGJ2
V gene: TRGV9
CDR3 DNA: TGTGCCTTGTGGGAGCCCCCGTATTATAAGAAACTCTTT
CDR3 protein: CALWEPPYYKKLF

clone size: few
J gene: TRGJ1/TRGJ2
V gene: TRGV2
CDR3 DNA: TGTGCCACCTGGGACGGGGCGCGGAAACTCTTT
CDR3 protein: CATWDGARKLF

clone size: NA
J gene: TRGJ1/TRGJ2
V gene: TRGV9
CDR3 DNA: TGTGCCTTGTGGGAGGTGCAAGCGCCGGGGAAACTCTTT
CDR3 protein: CALWEVQAPGKLF

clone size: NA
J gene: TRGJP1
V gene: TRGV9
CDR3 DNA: TGTGCCTTGTGGGAGGTGCAAACTGGTTGGTTCAAGATATTT
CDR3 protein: CALWEVQTGWFKIF

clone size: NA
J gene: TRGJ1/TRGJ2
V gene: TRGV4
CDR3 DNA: TGTGCCACCTGGGATGGGCCGCGTTATAAGAAACTCTTT
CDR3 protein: CATWDGPRYKKLF

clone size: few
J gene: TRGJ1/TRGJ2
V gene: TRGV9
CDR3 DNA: TGTGCCTTGTGGGACTACGGGGGGAATAAGAAACTCTTT
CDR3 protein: CALWDYGGNKKLF

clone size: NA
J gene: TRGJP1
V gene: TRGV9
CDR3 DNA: TGTGCCTTGTGGGAAAAAGCCACTGGTTGGTTCAAGATATTT
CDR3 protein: CALWEKATGWFKIF

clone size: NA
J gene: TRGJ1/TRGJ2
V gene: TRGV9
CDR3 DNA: TGTGCCTTGTGGATGAATTATAAGAAACTCTTT
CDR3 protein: CALWMNYKKLF

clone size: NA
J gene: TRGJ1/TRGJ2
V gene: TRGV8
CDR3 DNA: TGTGCCACCTGGGACGGGACCACTAATATTAAGAAACTCTTT
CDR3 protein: CATWDGTTNIKKLF

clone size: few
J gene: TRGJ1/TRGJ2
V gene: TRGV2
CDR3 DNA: TGTGCCACCTGGGACGGGCCTGGCAATTATAAGAAACTCTTT
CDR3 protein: CATWDGPGNYKKLF

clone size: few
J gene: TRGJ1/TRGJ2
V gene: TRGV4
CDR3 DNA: TGTGCCACCTGGGACCTCAATTATTATAAGAAACTCTTT
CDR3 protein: CATWDLNYYKKLF

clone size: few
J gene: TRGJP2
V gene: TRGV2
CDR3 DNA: TGTGCCACCTGGGATTGGCAGGGTTGGATCAAGACGTTT
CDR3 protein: CATWDWQGWIKTF

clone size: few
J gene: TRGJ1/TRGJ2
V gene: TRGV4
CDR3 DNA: TGTGCCACCTGGGATGGGTACAGTTATAAGAAACTCTTT
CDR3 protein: CATWDGYSYKKLF

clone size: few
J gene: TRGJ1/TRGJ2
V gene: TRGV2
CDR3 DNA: TGTGCCACCTGGGACGAGGCTTATTATAAGAAACTCTTT
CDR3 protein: CATWDEAYYKKLF

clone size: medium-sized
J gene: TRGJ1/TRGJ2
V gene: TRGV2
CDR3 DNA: TGTGCCACCTGGGACGGGCGATATAAGAAACTCTTT
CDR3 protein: CATWDGRYKKLF

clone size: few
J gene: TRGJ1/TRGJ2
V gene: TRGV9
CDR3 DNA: TGTGCCTTGTGGGAGGCCGTTGTTTATTATAAGAAACTCTTT
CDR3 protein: CALWEAVVYYKKLF

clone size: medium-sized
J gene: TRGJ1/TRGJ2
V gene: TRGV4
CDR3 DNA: TGTGCCACCTGGGATTTCTATTATAAGAAACTCTTT
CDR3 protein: CATWDFYYKKLF

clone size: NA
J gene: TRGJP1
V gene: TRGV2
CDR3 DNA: TGTGCCACCTGGGACGGGCTGGGAGAGTCTGGTTGGTTCAAGATATTT
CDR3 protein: CATWDGLGESGWFKIF

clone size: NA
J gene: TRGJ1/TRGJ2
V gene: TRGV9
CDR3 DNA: TGTGCCTTGTGGGAGGTGCGGGGGGATAAGAAACTCTTT
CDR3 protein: CALWEVRGDKKLF

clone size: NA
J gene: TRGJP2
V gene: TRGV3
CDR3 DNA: TGTGCCACCTGGATCCGAGGTAGTGATTGGATCAAGACGTTT
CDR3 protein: CATWIRGSDWIKTF

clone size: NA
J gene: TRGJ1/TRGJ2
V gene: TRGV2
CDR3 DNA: TGTGCCACCTGGGACGGGCGAAGTGGGAAACTCTTT
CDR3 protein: CATWDGRSGKLF

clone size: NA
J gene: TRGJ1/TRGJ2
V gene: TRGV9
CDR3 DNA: TGTGCCTTGTGGGAGGTGCATGGTGGCTATTATAAGAAACTCTTT
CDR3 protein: CALWEVHGGYYKKLF